This paragraph reports one TCR beta chain. What it binds is unknown. The data were produced by immunoSEQ multiplex PCR, yet TCRdb's version contains in-frame clones alone and is incomplete. The sample comprises around 17,000 clones, about 59% of which are singletons, and roughly 2.6% rests with the top ten. Per germline, CDR1 MNHNS and CDR2 SASEGT. V was clipped by 4 bases and J by 5 bases, with 11 bases between them. This CDR3 contains 14 residues. The entry originates in a study of neoadjuvant anti-PD-1 for oral cavity cancer. Overall study findings and caveats: Post-nivolumab, blood T cell clonality was significantly elevated in non-responders.

V and J are TRBV6-1 and TRBJ2-2, with a weak D call TRBD1 (6 bases). Material: PBMCs, obtained before nivolumab (anti-PD-1) treatment. The TCR comes from a person between 40 and 79 years old with oral cavity squamous cell carcinoma. The CDR3 DNA sequence: TGTGCCAGCAGTGGTAACAGGGTTACCGGGGAGCTGTTTTTT. This translates into CASSGNRVTGELFF.